The 26 T cell receptor beta chains below come from one sample, sequenced in a study of CD8+ T cells in alopecia areata. RNA extraction and reverse transcription yielded cDNA as sequencing template. Sequencing used immunoSEQ multiplex PCR; TCRdb keeps in-frame clones, though not all of them. The sample has around 190,000 clones; more than 50% are singletons. Sequenced sample: CD8+ T cells sorted from blood. The receptors here all came from a human donor in good health.

This clone was seen only a few times. This chain connects TRBV4-1 to TRBJ1-2; D unclear. The V gene's germline CDR1 is MGHRA and CDR2 YSYEKL. Trimming pared 1 base from V and 1 base from J, leaving 7 bases between. This CDR3 contains 14 residues. Here the CDR3 reads CASSQVHSNYGYTF. The CDR3 coding sequence is TGCGCCAGCAGCCAAGTTCACAGTAACTATGGCTACACCTTC.

This clone was seen a few times. The chain joins TRBV11-2 to TRBJ2-1; D is possibly TRBD1 or TRBD2 (5 bases each). V shed 1 base and J shed 0 bases, with 7 bases lying between them. The CDR3 consists of 15 residues. CDR1 is SGHAT and CDR2 is FQNNGV in the germline V gene. CDR3 nucleotide sequence: TGTGCCAGCAGCTTAGGGGGGATCTCCTACAATGAGCAGTTCTTC. It translates to CASSLGGISYNEQFF.

The rearrangement links TRBV9 to TRBJ1-2; TRBD1 is a possible D gene (5 bases). Trimming left V 4 bases short and J 5 bases short, with 15 bases between. Germline lookup yields CDR1 SGDLS and CDR2 YYNGEE. This CDR3 spans 14 amino acids. This CDR3 is CASSPGAADYGYTF. CDR3 DNA sequence: TGTGCCAGCAGCCCCGGGGCAGCGGATTATGGCTACACCTTC.

J is TRBJ2-1 and V is TRBV9, with D possibly TRBD2 on 6 matching bases. V shed 6 bases and J shed 6 bases, with 10 bases lying between them. The CDR3 has 12 residues. Germline CDR1 and CDR2: SGDLS and YYNGEE. This CDR3 is CASNQGGNEQFF. In nucleotides, the CDR3 is TGTGCCAGCAACCAGGGAGGCAATGAGCAGTTCTTC.

This clone occurred a few times. The V call is TRBV4-1, the J call TRBJ1-1; no clear D gene. The CDR3 sequence is 13 residues long. V was cut by 2 bases and J by 7 bases, with 11 bases left in between. Germline V gene sequence: CDR1 MGHRA, CDR2 YSYEKL. CDR3 bases: TGCGCCAGCAGCCAATCCGCGGGGAATGAAGCTTTCTTT. This translates into CASSQSAGNEAFF.

Only a few counts were recorded for this clone. The chain uses TRBV9 and TRBJ1-1, with 9 bases matching TRBD1. CDR3 length: 14 residues. V was pared by 2 bases and J by 6 bases, with 5 bases of the junction left unmatched. Germline V gene data show CDR1 as SGDLS and CDR2 as YYNGEE. As DNA, the CDR3 is TGTGCCAGCAGCGTGGGGGACAGGGAACCTGAAGCTTTCTTT. It specifies CASSVGDREPEAFF.

This clone was seen a single time. The chain joins TRBV25-1 to TRBJ2-1; D perhaps matches TRBD1 (6 bases). The germline gives CDR1 MGHDK, CDR2 SYGVNS. CDR3 length equals 14 residues. V shed 3 bases and J shed 8 bases, with 14 bases lying between them. The CDR3 DNA reads as TGTGCCAGCAGTGACCACAGGGAGTGGGATGAGCAGTTCTTC. Residues: CASSDHREWDEQFF.

The chain uses TRBV29-1 and TRBJ2-5; D is unresolved. The CDR3 totals 12 residues. CDR1 and CDR2 (germline): SQVTM, ANQGSEA. Trimming pared 3 bases from V and 5 bases from J, leaving 10 bases between. In DNA, the CDR3 is TGCAGCGTTGACATCGGGCGGGAGACCCAGTACTTC. Translation: CSVDIGRETQYF.

Only a few counts were recorded for this clone. The chain couples TRBV12-5 to TRBJ2-3; possible D gene TRBD2, 6 bases. Deletions cut 4 bases from V and 0 bases from J, with 11 bases between. The CDR3 is made up of 15 amino acids. Looked up from germline, CDR1 is LGHNT and CDR2 is FRNRAP. CDR3 DNA sequence: TGTGCTAGTGGTTCCGGGACTTTGAGCACAGATACGCAGTATTTT. Translation gives CASGSGTLSTDTQYF.

This chain links TRBV14 with TRBJ2-7; weak D call: TRBD2 (5 bases). The germline CDR1 and CDR2 sequences are SGHDN and FVKESK. V lost 6 bases and J 7 bases, leaving 10 bases between the germline ends. This CDR3 is built from 11 residues. CDR3 amino acids: CASSYSGEQYF. The CDR3 DNA reads TGTGCCAGCAGTTACTCGGGAGAGCAGTACTTC.

This clone was counted at least ten times. V usage is TRBV6-4 and J usage is TRBJ2-3; D may be TRBD2 (7 bases). Trimming shortened V by 2 bases and J by 2 bases, and 8 bases separated the two germline ends. The CDR3 has 14 residues. Germline-derived CDR1 and CDR2 are MRHNA and SNTAGT. The CDR3 bases are TGTGCCAGCAGTGACGGGGGGGCCACAGATACGCAGTATTTT. It is translated as CASSDGGATDTQYF.

The rearrangement joins TRBV25-1 to TRBJ1-4; D not resolved. The germline V gene encodes CDR1 MGHDK and CDR2 SYGVNS. The ends were cut back, 5 bases at V and 8 bases at J, with 12 bases in the middle. The CDR3 has 13 amino acids. DNA for the CDR3: TGTGCCAGCAGTTACAACGTGGGGGAAAAACTGTTTTTT. Its translation: CASSYNVGEKLFF. The complete variable domain, with remaining parts taken from reference TRBV25-1 and TRBJ1-4, reads EADIYQTPRYLVIGTGKKITLECSQTMGHDKMYWYQQDPGMELHLIHYSYGVNSTEKGDLSSESTVSRIRTEHFPLTLESARPSHTSQYLCASSYNVGEKLFFGSGTQLSVL.

The CDR3 nucleotides read TGTGCCAGCAGCTTAAGCGGGGGGGCCTACTACGAGCAGTACTTC. Its translation: CASSLSGGAYYEQYF. The chain uses TRBV11-2 and TRBJ2-7, with 10 bases that match TRBD2. V shed 2 bases and J 3 bases; nucleotides not matched to a gene: 4. The CDR3 runs 15 residues. Germline CDR1 and CDR2: SGHAT and FQNNGV.

This chain connects TRBV29-1 to TRBJ2-1, with D perhaps assigned TRBD1 or TRBD2 (5 bases each). Germline CDR1 reads SQVTM; CDR2 reads ANQGSEA. The CDR3 is made up of 11 amino acids. The V gene lost 7 bases and the J gene lost 5 bases, with 9 bases spanning the gap. The CDR3 sequence: CSAEGNNEQFF. CDR3 bases: TGCAGCGCCGAGGGGAACAATGAGCAGTTCTTC.

The rearrangement joins TRBV9 to TRBJ2-2; 13 bases are a match to TRBD2. The junction had 3 bases not matched to a gene; V was cut back by 4 bases and J by 6 bases. The germline CDR1 and CDR2 sequences are SGDLS and YYNGEE. The CDR3 totals 15 residues. The CDR3 DNA sequence: TGTGCCAGCAGCCCCGGGACTAGCGGGGCCGGGGAGCTGTTTTTT. Encoded protein: CASSPGTSGAGELFF.

This chain connects TRBV27 to TRBJ2-2, with D tentatively TRBD2 (5 bases). Germline assignment: CDR1 MNHEY and CDR2 SMNVEV (reference sequence). CDR3 length: 15 residues. V dropped 2 bases and J dropped 4 bases, with 11 bases sitting between them. The CDR3 spells CASSLILASTGELFF. The CDR3 region has the DNA TGTGCCAGCAGTTTAATCCTAGCCAGCACCGGGGAGCTGTTTTTT.

J is TRBJ2-7 and V is TRBV29-1; a weak D match, TRBD1 (5 bases). The germline V gene encodes CDR1 SQVTM and CDR2 ANQGSEA. This CDR3 spans 13 amino acids. Trimming left V 4 bases short and J 3 bases short, with 13 bases between. CDR3 coding DNA: TGCAGCGTTGGACAGCCTCAAAACTACGAGCAGTACTTC. Encoded protein: CSVGQPQNYEQYF.

This clone was counted only a few times. The gene calls are TRBV7-3 and TRBJ2-5; D remains ambiguous. The V gene lost 3 bases and the J gene lost 4 bases, with 6 bases spanning the gap. CDR1 SGHTA and CDR2 FQGTGA come from the germline V gene. The CDR3 extends over 12 amino acids. Here the CDR3 reads CASSFARETQYF. Here the CDR3 DNA reads TGTGCCAGCAGCTTCGCCCGAGAGACCCAGTACTTC.

The V and J genes are TRBV4-1 and TRBJ1-6; D gene ambiguous. Germline lookup yields CDR1 MGHRA and CDR2 YSYEKL. The CDR3 length is 15 residues. Trimming took off 1 base at V and 11 bases at J, with 15 bases between the two ends. This chain's CDR3 is CASSQADGNLAPLHF. The CDR3 nucleotides are TGCGCCAGCAGCCAAGCCGACGGGAATCTGGCACCCCTCCACTTT.

This sequence joins TRBV7-2 and TRBJ2-5; D is unresolved. CDR1 and CDR2 (germline): SGHTA, FQGNSA. V lost 4 bases, J lost 7 bases, and 4 bases lay in between. The CDR3 is 10 amino acids. The CDR3 coding sequence is TGTGCCAGCAGCTCGCGGACCCAGTACTTC. It yields the protein CASSSRTQYF.

The gene calls are TRBV29-1 and TRBJ2-3, with no clear D. V was shortened by 7 bases and J by 4 bases, with 15 bases between the two germline ends. Germline V gives CDR1 SQVTM, CDR2 ANQGSEA. The CDR3 runs to 13 residues. The CDR3 here is CSAGPARADTQYF. The CDR3 nucleotides are TGCAGCGCCGGTCCCGCCCGGGCAGATACGCAGTATTTT.

The gene calls are TRBV6-5 and TRBJ1-2, with 8 bases fitting TRBD1. Germline V lookup: CDR1 MNHEY, CDR2 SVGAGI. With 4 bases clipped from V and 6 bases from J, the junction kept 7 bases outside the gene matches. This CDR3 comprises 14 residues. The CDR3 loop reads CASSFFQGADGYTF. The CDR3 DNA follows: TGTGCCAGCAGTTTTTTTCAGGGGGCGGATGGCTACACCTTC.

This clone was seen a single time. V gene TRBV7-2 combines with J gene TRBJ2-3; 8 nucleotides line up with TRBD2. V shed 5 bases and J 2 bases; nucleotides not matched to a gene: 9. The CDR3 contains 16 residues. CDR1 SGHTA and CDR2 FQGNSA come from the germline V gene. Written as DNA, the CDR3 is TGTGCCAGCAGCCCCTCGGGGGGGAGGGTCACAGATACGCAGTATTTT. Its translation is CASSPSGGRVTDTQYF.

This clone appeared a few times. This chain joins TRBV29-1 and TRBJ1-2; no reliable D call. The CDR3 consists of 12 residues. V shed 3 bases and J shed 4 bases, with 9 bases lying between them. CDR1 and CDR2 (germline): SQVTM, ANQGSEA. CDR3 in DNA: TGCAGCGTTGAGCAGGCTGGCTATGGCTACACCTTC. Protein product: CSVEQAGYGYTF.

The V and J genes are TRBV29-1 and TRBJ1-1, with D hard to call. The CDR3 spans 13 residues. Germline values: CDR1 SQVTM, CDR2 ANQGSEA. Between the trimmed V and J ends, which lost 4 bases and 8 bases, there was a span of 17 bases. CDR3 amino acids: CSVAPSGSGEAFF. The CDR3 bases are TGCAGCGTTGCTCCCTCCGGGTCGGGAGAAGCTTTCTTT. Complete variable domain (other parts from reference TRBV29-1 and TRBJ1-1): SAVISQKPSRDICQRGTSLTIQCQVDSQVTMMFWYRQQPGQSLTLIATANQGSEATYESGFVIDKFPISRPNLTFSTLTVSNMSPEDSSIYLCSVAPSGSGEAFFGQGTRLTVV.

The chain joins TRBV4-1 to TRBJ2-1; D might be TRBD1 (6 bases). Trimming took off 0 bases at V and 5 bases at J, with 11 bases between the two ends. Germline CDR1 reads MGHRA; CDR2 reads YSYEKL. The CDR3 is made up of 15 amino acids. The DNA of the CDR3 is TGCGCCAGCAGCCAAGAAGGGGGTGGGGACAATGAGCAGTTCTTC. Amino acid sequence: CASSQEGGGDNEQFF.